This TCR beta chain was captured in a study of technical replicates of blood from a handful of donors. This CDR3 spans 15 amino acids. The germline V gene encodes CDR1 LGHNA and CDR2 YNFKEQ. Trimming took 6 bases from V and 0 from J, leaving 12 bases between them. Some clones are missing from TCRdb's copy, which holds only in-frame ones; the method was immunoSEQ multiplex PCR. The sample has about 70,000 clones, 95% to 98% seen once. This sequence joins TRBV4-2 and TRBJ2-1; TRBD2 might be the D (5 bases). The receptor was derived from a human donor in good health. Sequencing was done on a sample of T cells isolated from PBMCs. The DNA of the CDR3 is TGTGCCAGCAGAGCAGCGGTAAGCTCCTACAATGAGCAGTTCTTC. Its protein is CASRAAVSSYNEQFF.